The clone carrying this T cell receptor (beta chain) appeared a few times. As yet, its antigen is unknown. This entry belongs to a study of cytomegalovirus exposure and HLA in healthy donors. Study-wide context: Early release data held roughly 90 million unique TCRs from HLA-typed donors. Study outcomes and limitations: As was reported, the classifier diagnosed cytomegalovirus status with high specificity and sensitivity. There were three CMV-associated chains whose specificity for CMV antigens was confirmed in vitro.

The CDR3 contains 15 residues. The germline V gene encodes CDR1 SGDLS and CDR2 YYNGEE. The ends were cut back, 0 bases at V and 3 bases at J, with 11 bases in the middle. The PCR was carried out with 60 Vbeta primers and 13 Jbeta primers. Clones were sequenced by immunoSEQ multiplex PCR, and TCRdb holds only the in-frame ones, with some missing. The sample lists about 82,000 clones, approximately 74% seen once, with under 7.5% in the top ten. The sequence was obtained from a woman aged 50 to 60 in good health and CMV-seropositive. The sample was PBMCs. V gene TRBV9 combines with J gene TRBJ2-3; no clear D. The CDR3 DNA reads as TGTGCCAGCAGCGTAGCTCCGGGTGGGACAGATACGCAGTATTTT. Its translation is CASSVAPGGTDTQYF.